This TCR beta chain was identified during a study of T cells in Graves' hyperthyroidism and ophthalmopathy. About the research overall: Peripheral blood samples were taken at initial diagnosis, prior to any treatment.

This clonotype was seen at least ten times. The blood sample dates from first hyperthyroidism diagnosis, preceding any ophthalmopathy symptoms. RNA transcripts were the template for amplifying TCR beta CDR3 regions. A set of HTBI primers served as the primers for a first-round RT-PCR of the TCR CDR3. MiXCR, run by TCRdb on the multiplex PCR reads, gives a single entry per CDR3 protein. The sample lists under 450,000 distinct CDR3 sequences, approximately 18% occurring once. This CDR3 comprises 19 residues. J gave up 3 bases and V 6 bases, and 16 bases lay outside the gene matches. The sequenced material came from blood. The chain carries TRBV12-3 or TRBV12-4 and TRBJ2-3; 12 bases line up with TRBD2. The sequence derives from a woman between 25 and 40 years old with Graves' hyperthyroidism that later progressed to Graves' ophthalmopathy. The CDR3 nucleotides read TGTGCCAGCAGCCCAGTACGACTAGCGGGAGATAGGGAGACAGATACGCAGTATTTT. It is translated as CASSPVRLAGDRETDTQYF.